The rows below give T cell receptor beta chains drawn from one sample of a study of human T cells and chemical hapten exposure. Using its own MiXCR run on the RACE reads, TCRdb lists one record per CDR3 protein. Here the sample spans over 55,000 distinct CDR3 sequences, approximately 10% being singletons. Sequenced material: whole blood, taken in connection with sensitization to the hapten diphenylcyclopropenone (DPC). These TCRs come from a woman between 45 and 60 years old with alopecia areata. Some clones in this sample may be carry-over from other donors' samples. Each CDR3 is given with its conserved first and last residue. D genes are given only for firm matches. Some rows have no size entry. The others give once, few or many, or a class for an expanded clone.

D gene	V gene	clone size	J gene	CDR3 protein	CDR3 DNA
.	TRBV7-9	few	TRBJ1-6	CASSPPVFPGDSPLHF	TGTGCCAGCAGCCCCCCGGTTTTCCCGGGCGATTCACCCCTCCACTTT
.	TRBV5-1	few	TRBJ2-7	CASSLAPGTREQYF	TGCGCCAGCAGCTTGGCCCCTGGGACCCGCGAGCAGTACTTC
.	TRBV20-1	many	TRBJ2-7	CSALQGRSYEQYF	TGCAGTGCGTTACAGGGACGGTCCTACGAGCAGTACTTC
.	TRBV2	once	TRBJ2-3	CASSPFTSTDTQYF	TGTGCCAGCAGTCCCTTTACTAGCACAGATACGCAGTATTTT
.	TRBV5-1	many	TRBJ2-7	CASSPSGQISYEQYF	TGCGCCAGCAGCCCCTCCGGACAGATCTCCTACGAGCAGTACTTC
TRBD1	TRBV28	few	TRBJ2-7	CASSITRGMQYF	TGTGCCAGCAGTATCACCAGGGGGATGCAGTACTTC
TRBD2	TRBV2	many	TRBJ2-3	CASSALTSGGAPDTQYF	TGTGCCAGCAGCGCACTGACTAGCGGGGGGGCCCCAGATACGCAGTATTTT
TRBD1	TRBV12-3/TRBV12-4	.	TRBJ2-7	CASSPPGQGFYEQYF	TGTGCCAGCAGTCCGCCGGGACAGGGTTTCTACGAGCAGTACTTC
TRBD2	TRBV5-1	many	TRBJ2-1	CASSLGLAGPYNEQFF	TGCGCCAGCAGCTTGGGACTAGCGGGCCCTTACAATGAGCAGTTCTTC
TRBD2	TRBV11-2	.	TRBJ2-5	CASSKLGGGLYQETQYF	TGTGCCAGCAGCAAATTGGGCGGGGGGCTGTACCAAGAGACCCAGTACTTC
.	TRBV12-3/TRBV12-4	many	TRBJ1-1	CASSFVIMTREAFF	TGTGCCAGCAGTTTTGTCATCATGACAAGGGAAGCTTTCTTT
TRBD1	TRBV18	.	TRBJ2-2	CASSPPGQGLTGELFF	TGTGCCAGCTCACCGCCGGGACAGGGTTTAACCGGGGAGCTGTTTTTT
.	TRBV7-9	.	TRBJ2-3	CASSLNLGRDTQYF	TGTGCCAGCAGCTTAAACTTGGGCAGGGATACGCAGTATTTT
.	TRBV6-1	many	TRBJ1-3	CASSEALQGSGNTIYF	TGTGCCAGCAGTGAAGCGCTTCAGGGATCTGGAAACACCATATATTTT
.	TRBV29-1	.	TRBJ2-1	CSVEDLWSGEQFF	TGCAGCGTTGAAGATCTTTGGAGTGGTGAGCAGTTCTTC
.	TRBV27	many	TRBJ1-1	CASSTGNTEAFF	TGTGCCAGCAGTACAGGGAACACTGAAGCTTTCTTT
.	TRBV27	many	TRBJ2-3	CASSLRWPSPTDTQYF	TGTGCCAGCAGTTTACGTTGGCCTAGTCCCACAGATACGCAGTATTTT
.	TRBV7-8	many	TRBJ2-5	CASSFTSPETQYF	TGTGCCAGCAGCTTCACTAGCCCGGAGACCCAGTACTTC
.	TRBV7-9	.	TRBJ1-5	CASSSIQDQPQHF	TGTGCCAGCAGCTCCATACAGGATCAGCCCCAGCATTTT
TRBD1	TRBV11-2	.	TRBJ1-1	CASSLGPGTGKAFF	TGTGCCAGCAGCTTAGGGCCGGGGACAGGAAAAGCTTTCTTT
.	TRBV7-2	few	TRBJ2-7	CASSPTPYEQYF	TGTGCCAGCAGCCCTACCCCTTACGAGCAGTACTTC
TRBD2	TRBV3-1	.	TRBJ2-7	CASSQEGAGTSSFYEQYF	TGTGCCAGCAGCCAAGAAGGGGCCGGGACTAGCTCGTTCTACGAGCAGTACTTC
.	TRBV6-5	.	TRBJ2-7	CASSSGMSYEQYF	TGTGCCAGCAGTTCCGGGATGTCCTACGAGCAGTACTTC
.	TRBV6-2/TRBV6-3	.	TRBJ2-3	CASSTPFRSTDTQYF	TGTGCCAGCAGTACACCTTTCCGTAGCACAGATACGCAGTATTTT
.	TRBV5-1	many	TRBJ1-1	CASSLDATLVTEAFF	TGCGCCAGCAGCTTGGATGCCACCTTGGTCACTGAAGCTTTCTTT
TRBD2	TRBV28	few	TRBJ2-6	CASSSRLAATSGANVLTF	TGTGCCAGCAGTTCACGACTAGCGGCTACCTCTGGGGCCAACGTCCTGACTTTC
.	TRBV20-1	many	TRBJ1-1	CSARDPRMGYTEAFF	TGCAGTGCTAGAGATCCGAGGATGGGGTACACTGAAGCTTTCTTT
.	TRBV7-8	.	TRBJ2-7	CASSLELSADEQYF	TGTGCCAGCAGCTTAGAACTGAGTGCAGACGAGCAGTACTTC
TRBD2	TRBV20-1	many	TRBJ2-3	CSARPRTSGSPTDTQYF	TGCAGTGCTAGACCGCGGACTAGCGGGAGCCCCACAGATACGCAGTATTTT
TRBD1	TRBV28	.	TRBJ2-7	CASSLGTVAYEQYF	TGTGCCAGCAGTTTAGGGACAGTCGCCTACGAGCAGTACTTC
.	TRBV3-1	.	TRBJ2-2	CASSWGAGELFF	TGTGCCAGCAGCTGGGGTGCCGGGGAGCTGTTTTTT
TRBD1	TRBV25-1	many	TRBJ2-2	CASTGDRDTGELFF	TGTGCCAGCACCGGGGACAGGGACACCGGGGAGCTGTTTTTT